One and the same sample provided the 21 T cell receptor beta chains below, sequenced in a study of response to subunit inactivated influenza vaccine. TCRdb redid the calling of the RT-PCR reads with MiXCR, one entry per CDR3 protein. Of about 500,000 distinct CDR3 sequences in the sample, about 7.2% are singletons; the top ten hold under 15%. The sample in question was PBMCs from blood, obtained roughly 24 months after vaccination. The receptors originated from a man in his fifties or sixties who received an inactivated influenza vaccine.

This clonotype was detected only a few times. The V call is TRBV6-5, the J call TRBJ1-2; D not certain. Germline V gene lookup returns CDR1 MNHEY and CDR2 SVGAGI. The CDR3 totals 13 residues. V lost 2 bases and J 5 bases, leaving 9 bases between the germline ends. The CDR3 DNA reads as TGTGCCAGCAGTTACAGAAAGGCGTATGGCTACACCTTC. Its protein is CASSYRKAYGYTF.

There are many counts of this clonotype. This chain joins TRBV20-1 and TRBJ2-7; TRBD1 agrees at 11 bases. The CDR3 consists of 15 residues. Losses at the gene ends were 5 bases for V and 3 bases for J; bases not matched to a gene: 9. Germline loops: CDR1 DFQATT, CDR2 SNEGSKA (reference sequence). CDR3 sequence reads: CSAYRTGGSIYEQYF. The CDR3 region has the DNA TGCAGTGCTTACAGGACAGGGGGCAGCATCTACGAGCAGTACTTC.

The sample holds a few counts of this clonotype. The rearrangement uses TRBV30 and TRBJ1-1; D remains ambiguous. V dropped 5 bases and J dropped 6 bases, with 10 bases sitting between them. CDR1 and CDR2 from the germline V gene are GTSNPN and SVGIG (reference sequence). The CDR3 runs 11 residues. The CDR3 is CAWGFEAEAFF. The DNA of the CDR3 is TGTGCCTGGGGGTTTGAAGCTGAAGCTTTCTTT.

The genes are TRBV28 and TRBJ2-1; 8 bases map to TRBD2. V gave up 3 bases and J gave up 10 bases; unmatched junction bases: 2. Germline CDR1 MDHEN, CDR2 SYDVKM. The CDR3 loop spans 12 amino acids. This CDR3 reads CASSFRLAEQFF. In DNA, the CDR3 is TGTGCCAGCAGTTTTAGACTAGCGGAGCAGTTCTTC.

Only a few counts were recorded for this clonotype. This chain links TRBV19 with TRBJ1-2; 7 bases match TRBD1. This CDR3 comprises 14 residues. Per the germline V gene, CDR1 is LNHDA and CDR2 is SQIVND (reference sequence). J gave up 8 bases and V 4 bases, and 10 bases lay outside the gene matches. The CDR3 bases are TGTGCCAGTAGTAAATCCCCGACAGGGTCCGGCTACACCTTC. The encoded protein is CASSKSPTGSGYTF.

This clonotype has more than one count but fewer than ten. The V call is TRBV20-1, the J call TRBJ1-4, with D perhaps matching TRBD1 (5 bases). The CDR3 sequence is 20 residues long. The V gene lost 1 base and the J gene lost 2 bases, with 26 bases spanning the gap. CDR1 and CDR2 (germline): DFQATT, SNEGSKA (reference sequence). The CDR3 loop reads CSARVPYNRRGVGTNEKLFF. CDR3 coding DNA: TGCAGTGCTAGAGTCCCCTATAATCGTAGGGGTGTGGGGACTAATGAAAAACTGTTTTTT.

The V gene is TRBV10-3, the J gene TRBJ2-7, with TRBD1 matching over 7 bases. Trimming removed 10 bases from V and 4 bases from J; junction bases left unmatched: 13. The CDR3 is 14 residues long. CDR1 is ENHRY and CDR2 is SYGVKD in the germline V gene. CDR3: CASVRGQDKYEQYF. The CDR3 nucleotides read TGTGCCAGTGTCCGCGGACAGGACAAGTACGAGCAGTACTTC.

The chain combines TRBV5-1 with TRBJ2-5; D may be TRBD2 (5 bases). CDR3 length: 14 residues. Germline V gene data show CDR1 as SGHRS and CDR2 as YFSETQ. The V end was cut by 1 base, the J end by 2 bases, with 9 bases between. CDR3 nucleotides: TGCGCCAGCAGCTTGAGAGGCGGGCAAGAGACCCAGTACTTC. Its translation is CASSLRGGQETQYF.

The table lists this clonotype with a few counts. V and J are TRBV5-1 and TRBJ2-3; D might be TRBD2 (5 bases). CDR1 and CDR2 from the germline V gene are SGHRS and YFSETQ. V was clipped by 5 bases and J by 3 bases, with 19 bases between them. CDR3 size: 16 residues. The CDR3, as DNA: TGCGCCAGCAGATCGCACCCCAGTAGCGTAACAGATACGCAGTATTTT. Amino acid sequence: CASRSHPSSVTDTQYF.

This clonotype was observed many times. The chain uses TRBV7-9 and TRBJ2-1; 7 bases are shared with TRBD2. Germline CDR1 reads SEHNR; CDR2 reads FQNEAQ (reference sequence). V was pared by 5 bases and J by 7 bases, with 5 bases of the junction left unmatched. The CDR3 has 13 residues. The CDR3 reads CASSPELANEQFF. The CDR3 bases are TGTGCCAGCAGCCCCGAACTAGCGAATGAGCAGTTCTTC.

This clonotype was detected only a few times. The V call is TRBV11-1, the J call TRBJ1-1, with 8 bases matching TRBD1. This CDR3 spans 15 amino acids. CDR1 is SGHAT and CDR2 is FQDESV in the germline V gene (reference sequence). Trimming cost V 4 bases and J 4 bases; bases outside gene matches: 8. CDR3 DNA sequence: TGTGCCAGCAGCTCGACCACAGGGGGGGCCACTGAAGCTTTCTTT. Encoded protein: CASSSTTGGATEAFF.

This clonotype appeared many times. This chain links TRBV9 with TRBJ2-1; 10 bases agree with TRBD2. Germline V gene lookup returns CDR1 SGDLS and CDR2 YYNGEE. The length of the CDR3 is 16 residues. With 3 bases clipped from V and 4 bases from J, the junction kept 7 bases outside the gene matches. The CDR3 loop reads CASSEGTSENYNEQFF. In nucleotides, the CDR3 is TGTGCCAGCAGCGAGGGGACTAGCGAAAATTACAATGAGCAGTTCTTC.

The chain links TRBV5-1 to TRBJ2-2, with D uncertain. This CDR3 contains 15 residues. Germline CDR1 reads SGHRS; CDR2 reads YFSETQ. V was pared by 5 bases and J by 7 bases, with 18 bases between. CDR3 DNA sequence: TGCGCCAGCAGTTACGGCCCGTCTTCCGACGGGGAGCTGTTTTTT. Translated, it gives CASSYGPSSDGELFF.

The table lists this clonotype with a few counts. The chain carries TRBV12-3 or TRBV12-4 and TRBJ2-5, with D possibly matching TRBD1 (6 bases). Trimming took 7 bases from V and 5 from J, leaving 14 bases between them. CDR3 length equals 13 residues. CDR3 sequence reads: CASTNRVGETQYF. Here the CDR3 DNA reads TGTGCCAGCACAAACAGGGTTGGTGAGACCCAGTACTTC.

This clonotype was counted ten times or more. The chain joins TRBV5-1 to TRBJ2-2, with TRBD1 identical over 9 bases. The V gene end was trimmed by 6 bases and the J gene end by 7 bases; junction bases not matched to a gene: 7. The germline gives CDR1 SGHRS, CDR2 YFSETQ. The CDR3 loop spans 14 amino acids. CDR3 DNA: TGCGCCAGCACCTGGACAGGGGTTGACGGGGAGCTGTTTTTT. This codes for CASTWTGVDGELFF.

The J gene is TRBJ2-5, the V gene TRBV7-4; TRBD1 matches at 8 bases. Germline V gene sequence: CDR1 SGHVT, CDR2 SQSDAQ. The CDR3 covers 14 residues. The junction had 2 bases not matched to a gene; V was cut back by 1 base and J by 4 bases. The CDR3 bases are TGTGCCAGCAGCTTAGTCCAGGGGGCAGAGACCCAGTACTTC. This sequence encodes CASSLVQGAETQYF.

In its sample, this clonotype was seen a few times. This chain connects TRBV5-5 to TRBJ1-2; tentative D call: TRBD1 (5 bases). Per germline, CDR1 SGHKS and CDR2 YYEKEE (reference sequence). This CDR3 comprises 15 residues. With 0 bases removed from V and 3 bases from J, the gap between germline ends came to 12 bases. CDR3 nucleotides: TGTGCCAGCAGCTTGGACTGGGGAGGGGACTATGGCTACACCTTC. It specifies CASSLDWGGDYGYTF.

This clonotype was observed a handful of times. The rearrangement joins TRBV6-5 to TRBJ1-2; the D is unclear. Deletions cut 0 bases from V and 8 bases from J, with 13 bases between. CDR3 length equals 14 residues. The germline V gene encodes CDR1 MNHEY and CDR2 SVGAGI. As DNA, the CDR3 is TGTGCCAGCAGTTACTCGTGGCAGGCGGAGGGCTACACCTTC. Translated, it gives CASSYSWQAEGYTF.

This clonotype was observed at least ten times. CDR3 region: CASSEALTGELFF. The CDR3, as DNA: TGCGCCAGCAGTGAGGCCCTCACCGGGGAGCTGTTTTTT. This sequence joins TRBV10-1 and TRBJ2-2; D call uncertain. V shed 2 bases and J shed 4 bases, with 5 bases lying between them. The length of the CDR3 is 13 residues. Germline V gene sequence: CDR1 WNHNN, CDR2 SYGVQD (reference sequence).

This clonotype has only one observation. The V call is TRBV5-5, the J call TRBJ2-2; TRBD2 might be the D (6 bases). CDR1 is SGHKS, CDR2 YYEKEE, per germline (reference sequence). V lost 7 bases, J lost 0 bases, and 13 bases lay in between. The length of the CDR3 is 15 residues. The CDR3 here is CASGSSGPNTGELFF. In DNA, the CDR3 is TGTGCCAGCGGATCAAGCGGGCCGAACACCGGGGAGCTGTTTTTT.

This clonotype turned up a few times. The genes are TRBV11-2 and TRBJ1-6; TRBD1 agrees at 8 bases. The germline CDR1 and CDR2 sequences are SGHAT and FQNNGV. Losses at the gene ends were 7 bases for V and 8 bases for J; bases not matched to a gene: 7. This CDR3 is 14 amino acids long. As DNA, the CDR3 is TGTGCCAGCACCACGGACAGGGTTGATTCACCCCTCCACTTT. This gives the protein CASTTDRVDSPLHF.